These T cell receptor beta chains were read from a single sample in a study of T cell responses to AZD1222 COVID-19 vaccine. The repertoire was sequenced with immunoSEQ multiplex PCR; TCRdb's copy has only in-frame clones and lacks some. Among fewer than 100,000 clones listed, 88% were seen once. The sequenced sample was peripheral blood, obtained 28 days after the second AZD1222 dose. The source is an adult who received the AZD1222 COVID-19 vaccine. Each CDR3 is given with its conserved first and last residue. The D gene is left open where the match is weak. Size is omitted from some rows. Given values are once, few, many or a class for expanded clones.

abundance: -
v_gene: TRBV5-1
j_gene: TRBJ1-5
d_gene: -
CDR3aa: CASSLKFGGQPQHF
CDR3nt: TGCGCCAGCAGCTTGAAGTTCGGGGGTCAGCCCCAGCATTTT

abundance: -
v_gene: TRBV15
j_gene: TRBJ1-5
d_gene: -
CDR3aa: CATSRRSLSNQPQHF
CDR3nt: TGTGCCACCAGCAGGAGGAGTCTTAGCAATCAGCCCCAGCATTTT

abundance: -
v_gene: TRBV10-2
j_gene: TRBJ1-5
d_gene: -
CDR3aa: CASSGTGRGNQPQHF
CDR3nt: TGCGCCAGCAGTGGCACAGGGCGAGGCAATCAGCCCCAGCATTTT

abundance: -
v_gene: TRBV18
j_gene: TRBJ1-3
d_gene: -
CDR3aa: CASSPPYISGNTIYF
CDR3nt: TGTGCCAGCTCACCACCGTATATCTCTGGAAACACCATATATTTT

abundance: few
v_gene: TRBV5-1
j_gene: TRBJ2-7
d_gene: -
CDR3aa: CASSSTDYEQYF
CDR3nt: TGCGCCAGCAGCTCAACCGATTACGAGCAGTACTTC

abundance: once
v_gene: TRBV2
j_gene: TRBJ2-5
d_gene: -
CDR3aa: CASRPGYSHETQYF
CDR3nt: TGTGCCAGCAGACCCGGGTATTCACACGAGACCCAGTACTTC

abundance: -
v_gene: TRBV11-2
j_gene: TRBJ1-1
d_gene: -
CDR3aa: CASSLNTGIKAFF
CDR3nt: TGTGCCAGCAGCTTAAACACGGGAATTAAAGCTTTCTTT

abundance: once
v_gene: TRBV7-6
j_gene: TRBJ1-5
d_gene: -
CDR3aa: CASSLEASRQPQHF
CDR3nt: TGTGCCAGCAGCTTAGAAGCCTCCCGGCAGCCCCAGCATTTT

abundance: once
v_gene: TRBV6-5
j_gene: TRBJ1-5
d_gene: -
CDR3aa: CASSYSKKGNQPQHF
CDR3nt: TGTGCCAGCAGTTACTCGAAAAAGGGTAATCAGCCCCAGCATTTT

abundance: -
v_gene: TRBV27
j_gene: TRBJ2-7
d_gene: TRBD1
CDR3aa: CASREPGQGVYEQYF
CDR3nt: TGTGCCAGCAGAGAACCGGGACAGGGGGTTTACGAGCAGTACTTC

abundance: -
v_gene: TRBV28
j_gene: TRBJ2-2
d_gene: -
CDR3aa: CASRTDLDTGELFF
CDR3nt: TGTGCCAGCCGGACAGATCTCGACACCGGGGAGCTGTTTTTT

abundance: -
v_gene: TRBV29-1
j_gene: TRBJ1-1
d_gene: -
CDR3aa: CSVIDSLYSEAFF
CDR3nt: TGCAGCGTGATCGACAGCTTGTATTCTGAAGCTTTCTTT

abundance: -
v_gene: TRBV7-9
j_gene: TRBJ1-3
d_gene: TRBD1
CDR3aa: CASSPEGDSSGNTIYF
CDR3nt: TGTGCCAGCAGCCCCGAGGGGGACAGCTCTGGAAACACCATATATTTT

abundance: -
v_gene: TRBV5-4
j_gene: TRBJ2-5
d_gene: -
CDR3aa: CASFKVDQTETQYF
CDR3nt: TGTGCCAGCTTCAAGGTGGACCAAACGGAGACCCAGTACTTC

abundance: once
v_gene: TRBV18
j_gene: TRBJ2-1
d_gene: TRBD2
CDR3aa: CASSLRASGTTLYNEQFF
CDR3nt: TGTGCCAGCTCCCTACGGGCTAGCGGGACTACCCTCTACAATGAGCAGTTCTTC

abundance: -
v_gene: TRBV20-1
j_gene: TRBJ1-5
d_gene: -
CDR3aa: CSASRGGAGQPQHF
CDR3nt: TGCAGTGCTAGTCGGGGGGGCGCGGGTCAGCCCCAGCATTTT

abundance: -
v_gene: TRBV11-2
j_gene: TRBJ2-7
d_gene: TRBD2
CDR3aa: CASSQASGRAANEQYF
CDR3nt: TGTGCCAGCAGCCAAGCTAGCGGGAGGGCCGCCAACGAGCAGTACTTC

abundance: -
v_gene: TRBV6-5
j_gene: TRBJ1-2
d_gene: -
CDR3aa: CASSSATGRNYGYTF
CDR3nt: TGTGCCAGCAGTTCCGCCACAGGGCGAAACTATGGCTACACCTTC

abundance: -
v_gene: TRBV21-1
j_gene: TRBJ1-5
d_gene: -
CDR3aa: CASSKGVPGPMGNQPQHF
CDR3nt: TGTGCCAGCAGCAAAGGGGTCCCGGGCCCTATGGGCAATCAGCCCCAGCATTTT

abundance: -
v_gene: TRBV28
j_gene: TRBJ1-4
d_gene: -
CDR3aa: CASRGPNEKLFF
CDR3nt: TGTGCCAGCAGGGGTCCTAATGAAAAACTGTTTTTT

abundance: -
v_gene: TRBV27
j_gene: TRBJ1-3
d_gene: -
CDR3aa: CASRKQGTGGNTIYF
CDR3nt: TGTGCCAGCAGGAAACAGGGAACTGGTGGAAACACCATATATTTT

abundance: -
v_gene: TRBV6-5
j_gene: TRBJ2-1
d_gene: -
CDR3aa: CASSIAESSYNEQFF
CDR3nt: TGTGCCAGCAGCATAGCGGAGAGCTCCTACAATGAGCAGTTCTTC

abundance: -
v_gene: TRBV11-1
j_gene: TRBJ2-3
d_gene: -
CDR3aa: CASSFPRTASTDTQYF
CDR3nt: TGTGCCAGCAGCTTTCCGAGGACGGCTAGCACAGATACGCAGTATTTT

abundance: -
v_gene: TRBV7-9
j_gene: TRBJ2-7
d_gene: -
CDR3aa: CASSTPNLAHEQYF
CDR3nt: TGTGCCAGCAGCACCCCAAACCTAGCCCACGAGCAGTACTTC

abundance: -
v_gene: TRBV28
j_gene: TRBJ1-6
d_gene: -
CDR3aa: CASRGYNSPLHF
CDR3nt: TGTGCCAGCAGGGGTTATAATTCACCCCTCCACTTT

abundance: few
v_gene: TRBV12-5
j_gene: TRBJ1-1
d_gene: TRBD1
CDR3aa: CASGPRTGNTEAFF
CDR3nt: TGTGCTAGTGGTCCCCGGACAGGGAACACTGAAGCTTTCTTT

abundance: once
v_gene: TRBV27
j_gene: TRBJ1-2
d_gene: -
CDR3aa: CASSSLPGRVFNYGYTF
CDR3nt: TGTGCCAGCAGTTCCCTTCCGGGGCGGGTCTTCAACTATGGCTACACCTTC

abundance: -
v_gene: TRBV19
j_gene: TRBJ1-4
d_gene: TRBD1
CDR3aa: CASSRQGWATNEKLFF
CDR3nt: TGTGCCAGTAGTAGACAGGGGTGGGCGACTAATGAAAAACTGTTTTTT

abundance: -
v_gene: TRBV20-1
j_gene: TRBJ1-5
d_gene: -
CDR3aa: CSAEGDQPQHF
CDR3nt: TGCAGTGCTGAGGGAGATCAGCCCCAGCATTTT

abundance: -
v_gene: TRBV5-1
j_gene: TRBJ2-7
d_gene: TRBD1
CDR3aa: CASSLDRGTYEQYF
CDR3nt: TGCGCCAGCAGCTTGGACAGGGGAACCTACGAGCAGTACTTC

abundance: -
v_gene: TRBV29-1
j_gene: TRBJ2-2
d_gene: TRBD1
CDR3aa: CSVGGQGAITGELFF
CDR3nt: TGCAGCGTTGGGGGGCAGGGGGCCATCACCGGGGAGCTGTTTTTT

abundance: -
v_gene: TRBV4-1
j_gene: TRBJ1-2
d_gene: -
CDR3aa: CASSQGGMNYGYTF
CDR3nt: TGCGCCAGCAGCCAAGGGGGTATGAACTATGGCTACACCTTC

abundance: -
v_gene: TRBV5-1
j_gene: TRBJ1-4
d_gene: -
CDR3aa: CASRRGQEEKLFF
CDR3nt: TGCGCCAGCAGGCGTGGACAAGAGGAAAAACTGTTTTTT

abundance: -
v_gene: TRBV10-1
j_gene: TRBJ2-7
d_gene: TRBD2
CDR3aa: CASSPGTSGPYEQYF
CDR3nt: TGCGCCAGCAGTCCCGGGACTAGCGGACCCTACGAGCAGTACTTC

abundance: -
v_gene: TRBV5-1
j_gene: TRBJ1-1
d_gene: -
CDR3aa: CASSSDSMNTEAFF
CDR3nt: TGCGCCAGCAGCTCGGACAGCATGAACACTGAAGCTTTCTTT

abundance: -
v_gene: TRBV15
j_gene: TRBJ2-5
d_gene: -
CDR3aa: CATSRDDGGIQETQYF
CDR3nt: TGTGCCACCAGCAGAGATGACGGAGGGATCCAAGAGACCCAGTACTTC

abundance: -
v_gene: TRBV5-4
j_gene: TRBJ1-3
d_gene: -
CDR3aa: CASSRGRLGNTIYF
CDR3nt: TGTGCCAGCAGCCGAGGGCGGCTCGGAAACACCATATATTTT

abundance: -
v_gene: TRBV28
j_gene: TRBJ1-2
d_gene: -
CDR3aa: CASSLLHSGYGYTF
CDR3nt: TGTGCCAGCAGTTTATTACACTCGGGCTATGGCTACACCTTC

abundance: -
v_gene: TRBV30
j_gene: TRBJ2-7
d_gene: -
CDR3aa: CAWRAPGDSTYEQYF
CDR3nt: TGTGCCTGGAGGGCTCCAGGGGACTCCACCTACGAGCAGTACTTC

abundance: -
v_gene: TRBV6-4
j_gene: TRBJ1-5
d_gene: -
CDR3aa: CASSEGAEQPQHF
CDR3nt: TGTGCCAGCAGTGAGGGGGCGGAACAGCCCCAGCATTTT

abundance: once
v_gene: TRBV18
j_gene: TRBJ2-7
d_gene: -
CDR3aa: CASSPLQGGGSEYEQYF
CDR3nt: TGTGCCAGCTCACCACTACAAGGGGGCGGGAGCGAATACGAGCAGTACTTC

abundance: once
v_gene: TRBV28
j_gene: TRBJ2-7
d_gene: TRBD1
CDR3aa: CASRDRGLDEQYF
CDR3nt: TGTGCCAGCAGGGACAGGGGCTTGGACGAGCAGTACTTC

abundance: -
v_gene: TRBV28
j_gene: TRBJ2-7
d_gene: -
CDR3aa: CASSLYQGAYEQYF
CDR3nt: TGTGCCAGCAGTTTATATCAGGGAGCCTACGAGCAGTACTTC

abundance: -
v_gene: TRBV6-5
j_gene: TRBJ1-2
d_gene: -
CDR3aa: CASSMTGGGNYGYTF
CDR3nt: TGTGCCAGCAGCATGACAGGAGGAGGGAACTATGGCTACACCTTC

abundance: -
v_gene: TRBV6-5
j_gene: TRBJ1-1
d_gene: -
CDR3aa: CASTMTGFYTEAFF
CDR3nt: TGTGCCAGCACAATGACAGGTTTTTACACTGAAGCTTTCTTT

abundance: -
v_gene: TRBV28
j_gene: TRBJ1-1
d_gene: -
CDR3aa: CASSQGTLNTEAFF
CDR3nt: TGTGCCAGCAGCCAAGGGACATTGAACACTGAAGCTTTCTTT

abundance: -
v_gene: TRBV2
j_gene: TRBJ2-7
d_gene: TRBD2
CDR3aa: CASREGGSPTYEQYF
CDR3nt: TGTGCCAGCAGGGAGGGCGGGAGCCCCACCTACGAGCAGTACTTC

abundance: -
v_gene: TRBV7-9
j_gene: TRBJ1-4
d_gene: -
CDR3aa: CASSSYRRPPEKLFF
CDR3nt: TGTGCCAGCAGCTCCTACAGGAGACCCCCGGAAAAACTGTTTTTT

abundance: once
v_gene: TRBV6-5
j_gene: TRBJ1-1
d_gene: -
CDR3aa: CASSLPDSLAAEAFF
CDR3nt: TGTGCCAGCAGCCTTCCGGACAGCCTGGCCGCTGAAGCTTTCTTT

abundance: -
v_gene: TRBV10-1
j_gene: TRBJ1-1
d_gene: -
CDR3aa: CASSEPPLGDTEAFF
CDR3nt: TGCGCCAGCAGTGAGCCCCCTCTAGGGGACACTGAAGCTTTCTTT

abundance: -
v_gene: TRBV7-2
j_gene: TRBJ2-3
d_gene: TRBD1
CDR3aa: CASSFLQGTDTQYF
CDR3nt: TGTGCCAGCAGCTTCTTACAGGGGACAGATACGCAGTATTTT